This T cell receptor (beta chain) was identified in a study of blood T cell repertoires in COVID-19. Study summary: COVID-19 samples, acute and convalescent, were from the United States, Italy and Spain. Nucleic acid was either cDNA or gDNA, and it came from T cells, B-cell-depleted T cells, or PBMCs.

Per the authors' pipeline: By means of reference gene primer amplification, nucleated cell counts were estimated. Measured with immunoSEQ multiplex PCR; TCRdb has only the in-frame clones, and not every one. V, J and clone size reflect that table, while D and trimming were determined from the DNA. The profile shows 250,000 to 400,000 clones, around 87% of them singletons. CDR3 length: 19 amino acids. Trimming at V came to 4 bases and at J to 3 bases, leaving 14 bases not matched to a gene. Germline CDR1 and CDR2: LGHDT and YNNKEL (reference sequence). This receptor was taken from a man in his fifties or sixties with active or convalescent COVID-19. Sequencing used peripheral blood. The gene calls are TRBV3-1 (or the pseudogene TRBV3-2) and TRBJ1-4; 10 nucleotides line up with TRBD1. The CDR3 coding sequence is TGTGCCAGCAGCCCCCCTGGGACAGGGGCCATTCTAGCTAATGAAAAACTGTTTTTT. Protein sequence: CASSPPGTGAILANEKLFF.